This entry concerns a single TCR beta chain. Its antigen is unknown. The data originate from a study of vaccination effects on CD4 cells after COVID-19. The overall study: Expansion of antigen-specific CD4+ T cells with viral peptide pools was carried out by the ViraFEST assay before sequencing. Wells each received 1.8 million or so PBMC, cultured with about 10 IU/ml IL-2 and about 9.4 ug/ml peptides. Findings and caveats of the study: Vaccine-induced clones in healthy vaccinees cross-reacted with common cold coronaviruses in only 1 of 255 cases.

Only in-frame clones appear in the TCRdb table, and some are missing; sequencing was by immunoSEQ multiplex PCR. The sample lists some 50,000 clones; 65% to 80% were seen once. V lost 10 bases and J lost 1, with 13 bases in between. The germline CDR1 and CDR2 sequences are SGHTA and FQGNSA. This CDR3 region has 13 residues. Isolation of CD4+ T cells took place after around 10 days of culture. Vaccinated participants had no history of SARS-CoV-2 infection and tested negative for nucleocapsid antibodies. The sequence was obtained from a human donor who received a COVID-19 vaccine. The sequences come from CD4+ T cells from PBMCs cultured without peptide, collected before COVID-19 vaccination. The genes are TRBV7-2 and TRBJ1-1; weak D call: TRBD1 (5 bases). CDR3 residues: CATVWGGNTEAFF. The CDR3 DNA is TGTGCCACCGTATGGGGGGGGAACACTGAAGCTTTCTTT.